The text below deals with one TCR beta chain. Data came from immunoSEQ multiplex PCR; TCRdb stores just in-frame clones and leaves some out. The table records about 220,000 clones, about nine tenths of them present only once. Germline lookup yields CDR1 LGHDT and CDR2 YNNKEL (reference sequence). The CDR3 totals 15 residues. The V end lost 4 bases, the J end lost 0 bases, and 10 bases lay between the germline ends. The data were taken from a study of blood T cell repertoires in COVID-19. This clonotype was sampled from a woman aged 40 to 50 with acute COVID-19. The gene calls are TRBV3-1 (or the pseudogene TRBV3-2) and TRBJ1-3; tentatively, D is TRBD1 (5 bases). The sample taken for sequencing was PBMCs or T cells enriched from blood (not recorded which). CDR3 sequence reads: CASSPTGDSGNTIYF. The CDR3 DNA sequence: TGTGCCAGCAGCCCAACAGGTGACTCTGGAAACACCATATATTTT.